Detailed here is one T cell receptor (beta chain). Profiling relied on immunoSEQ multiplex PCR, and the TCRdb table lists in-frame clones only, not all of them. The sample records around 130,000 clones, about 84% being singletons. The data were taken from a study of blood T cell repertoires in COVID-19. V was pared by 6 bases and J by 5 bases, with 4 bases of the junction left unmatched. The CDR3 sequence is 14 residues long. Per the germline V gene, CDR1 is MNHEY and CDR2 is SMNVEV (reference sequence). This TCR came from a woman aged 55-70 years with acute or convalescent COVID-19. The chain combines TRBV27 with TRBJ1-5; 10 bases are shared with TRBD1. The sequencing sample was made of peripheral blood. The CDR3 region is CASSWGTGDQPQHF. The CDR3 DNA reads as TGTGCCAGCAGCTGGGGGACAGGGGATCAGCCCCAGCATTTT.